This T cell receptor beta chain derives from a study of blood T cells in healthy people across ages. Around 9.4 milliliters was the volume of peripheral blood drawn from each donor. The CDR3 is 16 residues long. From germline, CDR1 is DFQATT and CDR2 SNEGSKA (reference sequence). V lost 0 bases to trimming and J lost 0 bases, with 12 bases between them. A sample-barcoded 5' primer and a J-beta primer mix were used in a second PCR of roughly 7 to 11 cycles. TCRdb processed the 5' RACE reads anew with MiXCR; each CDR3 protein has one entry. The profile shows 1.5 million to 2 million distinct CDR3 sequences, about 50% of them singletons. This clonotype was observed a few times.

The chain is built from TRBV20-1 and TRBJ2-1, with a possible D match to TRBD2 (6 bases). The sequence was collected from a woman aged 40 to 50 in good health. The sequencing sample was made of blood. The CDR3 nucleotides read TGCAGTGCTAGAGATTTCGCGGGAAGCTCCTACAATGAGCAGTTCTTC. Protein: CSARDFAGSSYNEQFF.